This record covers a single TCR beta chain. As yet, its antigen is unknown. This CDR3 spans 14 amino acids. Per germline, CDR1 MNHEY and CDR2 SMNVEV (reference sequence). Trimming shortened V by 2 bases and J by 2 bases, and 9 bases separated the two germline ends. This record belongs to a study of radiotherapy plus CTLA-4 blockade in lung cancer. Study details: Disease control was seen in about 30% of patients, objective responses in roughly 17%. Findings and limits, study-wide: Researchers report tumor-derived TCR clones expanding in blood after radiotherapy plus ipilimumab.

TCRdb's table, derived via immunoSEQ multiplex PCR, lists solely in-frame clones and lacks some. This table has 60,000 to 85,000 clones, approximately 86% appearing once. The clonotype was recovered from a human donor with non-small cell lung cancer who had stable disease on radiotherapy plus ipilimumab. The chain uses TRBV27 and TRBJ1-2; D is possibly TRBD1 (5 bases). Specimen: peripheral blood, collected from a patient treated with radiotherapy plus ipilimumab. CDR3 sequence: CASSLGRTNYGYTF. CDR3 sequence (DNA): TGTGCCAGCAGTTTAGGCAGGACAAACTATGGCTACACCTTC.